This TCR beta chain was profiled in a study of CD8 T cells in Susac syndrome. Study results and caveats: Clonal expansion was absent from the CD4+ T cell repertoires in Susac syndrome.

This clonotype has just one count. What it binds is unknown. Random-hexamer reverse transcription was applied to roughly 0.5 to 1 ug RNA. Each CDR3 protein is one row after TCRdb ran MiXCR on the immunoSEQ multiplex PCR reads. This sample has some 180,000 distinct CDR3 sequences, with about 91% found just once. Trimming left V 6 bases short and J 5 bases short, with 11 bases between. The germline gives CDR1 MNHEY, CDR2 SVGAGI. This CDR3 is built from 14 residues. V is TRBV6-5 and J is TRBJ1-6; no definite D call. Sequenced: CD4+ T cells from PBMCs. The sequence was obtained from a human donor with Susac syndrome. The CDR3 nucleotides are TGTGCCAGCAGCTACGGGGTTGATAATTCACCCCTCCACTTT. This gives the protein CASSYGVDNSPLHF.